One TCR beta chain is described in this entry. What it recognizes is unknown. This table comes from immunoSEQ multiplex PCR, and its TCRdb copy is limited to in-frame clones, with some not included. This sample yields around 120,000 clones, of which about 91% are seen a single time; approximately 0.54% belongs to the top ten. This CDR3 comprises 12 residues. CDR1 is GTSNPN, CDR2 SVGIG, per germline (reference sequence). Unstimulated Tregs (CD4+CD25+CD127-) and CD4+CD25- non-Tregs were sorted from PBMCs. This sample is drawn from a study of Tregs in tolerant kidney transplant recipients. Overall study results and limits: The most relevant donor-specific Treg TCRbeta repertoire apparently came from expansion with activated donor B cells.

Material: CD4+ T cells from blood. V gene TRBV30 combines with J gene TRBJ2-5; tentatively, D is TRBD2 (5 bases). The TCR sequence derives from a human donor in good health. The CDR3 loop reads CAVHRGGETQYF. CDR3 DNA: TGTGCTGTCCATCGGGGTGGAGAGACCCAGTACTTC.